Presented here are 25 T cell receptor beta chains from one specimen sequenced in a study of T cells and copy number aberrations in small-cell lung cancer. TCRdb's copy holds only in-frame clones and misses some; the assay was immunoSEQ multiplex PCR. The sample lists about 9,600 clones, over 60% occurring once. Input material: normal tissue next to the tumor. Receptors originate from a man aged 60-69 years with small cell lung cancer.

The rearrangement joins TRBV2 to TRBJ1-2, with D hard to call. CDR3 length: 14 residues. The ends were cut back, 0 bases at V and 5 bases at J, with 10 bases in the middle. Germline assignment: CDR1 SNHLY and CDR2 FYNNEI. In nucleotides, the CDR3 is TGTGCCAGCAGTGAAGCCGGACGGCAATATGGCTACACCTTC. It is translated as CASSEAGRQYGYTF.

This sequence joins TRBV11-2 and TRBJ2-1; D gene unclear. V lost 10 bases, J lost 5 bases, and 12 bases lay in between. The CDR3 is 12 residues long. Per germline, CDR1 SGHAT and CDR2 FQNNGV. In nucleotides, the CDR3 is TGTGCCACTCGGACGCGGAACAATGAGCAGTTCTTC. Translated: CATRTRNNEQFF.

The J gene is TRBJ1-1, the V gene TRBV11-3, with D perhaps TRBD1 (6 bases). Germline-derived CDR1 and CDR2 are SGHNT and YENEEA. V was cut by 4 bases and J by 11 bases, with 20 bases left in between. This CDR3 spans 14 amino acids. The CDR3 DNA sequence: TGTGCCAGCAGCTCCCGACAGGTCCTTAATGGGGCTTTCTTT. Encoded protein: CASSSRQVLNGAFF. Full variable domain (missing parts from reference TRBV11-3 and TRBJ1-1): EAGVVQSPRYKIIEKKQPVAFWCNPISGHNTLYWYLQNLGQGPELLIRYENEEAVDDSQLPKDRFSAERLKGVDSTLKIQPAELGDSAVYLCASSSRQVLNGAFFGQGTRLTVV.

V gene TRBV2 combines with J gene TRBJ2-5, with D perhaps TRBD1 or TRBD2 (5 bases each). This CDR3 has 14 residues. CDR1 is SNHLY, CDR2 FYNNEI, per germline. Trimming left V 3 bases short and J 4 bases short, with 12 bases between. The CDR3 spells CASSDSGTLETQYF. The CDR3 DNA sequence: TGTGCCAGCAGTGACTCCGGGACCCTAGAGACCCAGTACTTC. The entire variable domain, with the rest obtained from reference TRBV2 and TRBJ2-5, is as follows: EPEVTQTPSHQVTQMGQEVILRCVPISNHLYFYWYRQILGQKVEFLVSFYNNEISEKSEIFDDQFSVERPDGSNFTLKIRSTKLEDSAMYFCASSDSGTLETQYFGPGTRLLVL.

V gene TRBV7-6 combines with J gene TRBJ2-5, with 11 bases that match TRBD2. Germline CDR1 and CDR2: SGHVS and FNYEAQ. V lost 4 bases and J lost 5; bases outside the gene matches: 6. This CDR3 is 15 amino acids long. The DNA of the CDR3 is TGTGCCAGCAGCTCTAATAGCGGGAGGGGGGAGACCCAGTACTTC. As protein: CASSSNSGRGETQYF.

The CDR3 bases are TGTGCCAGCACGCCAGGGCCGGGACTAGCGGACAATGAGCAGTTCTTC. Translated, it gives CASTPGPGLADNEQFF. The chain employs TRBV13 and TRBJ2-1; 11 bases match TRBD2. This CDR3 is 16 amino acids long. V trimming: 7 bases; J trimming: 5 bases; junction bases outside the gene matches: 10. Looked up from germline, CDR1 is PRHDT and CDR2 is FYEKMQ (reference sequence).

This chain connects TRBV5-1 to TRBJ2-3; TRBD1 matches 7 bases. CDR1 and CDR2 (germline): SGHRS, YFSETQ. Trimming cost V 4 bases and J 5 bases; bases outside gene matches: 7. The CDR3 length is 14 residues. This CDR3 reads CASSQQGLGDTQYF. In DNA, the CDR3 is TGCGCCAGCAGCCAACAGGGGCTGGGAGATACGCAGTATTTT.

To note about this clone: Other DNA sequences of this sample code for an identical CDR3. The J gene is TRBJ2-7, the V gene TRBV7-3, with 9 nucleotides matching TRBD2. This CDR3 is built from 15 residues. After removal of 5 bases from V and 4 bases from J, the junction contained 9 bases not matched to a gene. Germline V gene sequence: CDR1 SGHTA, CDR2 FQGTGA. This chain's CDR3 is CASSPGGSGRYEQYF. The CDR3 DNA follows: TGTGCCAGCAGCCCGGGTGGTAGCGGGAGATACGAGCAGTACTTC.

This clone was seen a few times. The gene calls are TRBV6-6 and TRBJ1-2; 10 bases fit TRBD1. Germline CDR1 is MNHNY and CDR2 is SVGAGI (reference sequence). CDR3 length equals 15 residues. With V trimmed by 4 bases and J by 6 bases, 8 bases remained unmatched. DNA for the CDR3: TGTGCCAGCAGTTTAGACAGGGGGCGGTCTAATGGCTACACCTTC. It is translated as CASSLDRGRSNGYTF.

The chain couples TRBV5-5 to TRBJ1-1; D gene uncertain. Germline V CDR1 and CDR2: SGHKS, YYEKEE (reference sequence). Trimming cost V 5 bases and J 1 base, with 9 bases left between them. The CDR3 has 13 residues. In nucleotides, the CDR3 is TGTGCCAGCAGTACTGCGTGGAACACTGAAGCTTTCTTT. Translation: CASSTAWNTEAFF.

As to this clone: One end of the junction varies from germline; a read error may be responsible. The V call is TRBV7-2, the J call TRBJ1-2; D is perhaps TRBD1 (5 bases). The germline V gene has CDR1 SGHTA and CDR2 FQGNSA. The CDR3 has 13 residues. The CDR3, as DNA: TGTGCCAGCAGCTTGGGGGATTACAGGCGCCTCTCCTTC. It specifies CASSLGDYRRLSF. The full variable domain, in which reference TRBV7-2 and TRBJ1-2 provide the parts outside the CDR3, is GAGVSQSPSNKVTEKGKDVELRCDPISGHTALYWYRQSLGQGLEFLIYFQGNSAPDKSGLPSDRFSAERTGGSVSTLTIQRTQQEDSAVYLCASSLGDYRRLSFGSGTRLTVV.

The chain employs TRBV4-2 and TRBJ1-3, with D possibly being TRBD1 (5 bases). Trimming removed 3 bases at V and 1 base at J, with 13 bases between. This CDR3 is 16 amino acids long. CDR1 and CDR2 from the germline V gene are LGHNA and YNFKEQ. CDR3 sequence (DNA): TGTGCCAGCAGCCAGAGGGGAGACGTTTCTGGAAACACCATATATTTT. It specifies CASSQRGDVSGNTIYF.

The J gene is TRBJ2-3, the V gene TRBV6-6, with a tentative D call TRBD1 (6 bases). This CDR3 comprises 12 residues. Germline loops: CDR1 MNHNY, CDR2 SVGAGI (reference sequence). V shed 2 bases and J shed 6 bases, with 6 bases lying between them. CDR3 coding DNA: TGTGCCAGCAGTTACAGGGGGGATACGCAGTATTTT. Translating it yields CASSYRGDTQYF.

The J gene is TRBJ2-3, the V gene TRBV27; possibly TRBD1 or TRBD2 for D (5 bases each). In germline, CDR1 is MNHEY, CDR2 SMNVEV (reference sequence). The CDR3 has 14 amino acids. V lost 6 bases and J lost 3, with 13 bases in between. Written as DNA, the CDR3 is TGTGCCAGCAGCCAACTCGGGGCGACAGATACGCAGTATTTT. Translation gives CASSQLGATDTQYF.

The chain couples TRBV5-6 to TRBJ2-1; tentatively, D is TRBD1 (5 bases). The CDR3 sequence is 13 residues long. CDR1 and CDR2 (germline): SGHDT, YYEEEE. V lost 1 base and J lost 9, with 11 bases in between. DNA of the CDR3: TGTGCCAGCAGCTTGATGACAGTCGCTGAGCAGTTCTTC. Its translation is CASSLMTVAEQFF.

The DNA of the CDR3 is TGTGCCAGCAGGATACAGGGGATTGAGACCCAGTACTTC. Amino acid sequence: CASRIQGIETQYF. The V and J genes are TRBV5-4 and TRBJ2-5; 7 bases are a match to TRBD1. V trimming: 5 bases; J trimming: 5 bases; junction bases outside the gene matches: 6. Germline loops: CDR1 SGHNT, CDR2 YYREEE (reference sequence). The CDR3 has 13 residues.

A few counts support this clone. The rearrangement joins TRBV11-2 to TRBJ2-7, with 7 bases identical to TRBD1. Germline V gene data show CDR1 as SGHAT and CDR2 as FQNNGV. With 5 bases clipped from V and 4 bases from J, the junction kept 8 bases outside the gene matches. The CDR3 length is 14 residues. This chain's CDR3 is CASSNTGELYEQYF. The CDR3 nucleotides read TGTGCCAGCAGCAACACAGGGGAATTATACGAGCAGTACTTC. The variable domain in full, completed from reference TRBV11-2 and TRBJ2-7, reads EAGVAQSPRYKIIEKRQSVAFWCNPISGHATLYWYQQILGQGPKLLIQFQNNGVVDDSQLPKDRFSAERLKGVDSTLKIQPAKLEDSAVYLCASSNTGELYEQYFGPGTRLTVT.

The rearrangement links TRBV6-6 to TRBJ1-5; D not certain. Per the germline V gene, CDR1 is MNHNY and CDR2 is SVGAGI (reference sequence). This CDR3 region has 14 residues. V was shortened by 2 bases and J by 2 bases, with 7 bases between the two germline ends. CDR3 in amino acids: CASSYNGGNQPQHF. Here the CDR3 DNA reads TGTGCCAGCAGTTACAACGGTGGCAATCAGCCCCAGCATTTT.

The genes are TRBV27 and TRBJ1-1, with D perhaps TRBD1 (6 bases). The V and J ends lost 4 bases and 3 bases respectively, with 15 bases between them. CDR3 size: 15 residues. Germline loops: CDR1 MNHEY, CDR2 SMNVEV (reference sequence). The CDR3 protein is CASSYSDRFYTEAFF. Here the CDR3 DNA reads TGTGCCAGCAGTTACTCCGACAGGTTTTACACTGAAGCTTTCTTT.

The CDR3 spells CAISVTGTSVRMNEQYF. The CDR3 region has the DNA TGTGCCATCAGTGTAACCGGGACTAGTGTAAGAATGAACGAGCAGTACTTC. The chain recombines TRBV10-3 with TRBJ2-7; 8 positions match TRBD2. Unmatched junction bases numbered 16, after V lost 4 bases and J lost 5 bases. Germline lookup yields CDR1 ENHRY and CDR2 SYGVKD. The CDR3 runs to 17 residues.

V and J are TRBV4-1 and TRBJ2-5; possibly TRBD1 or TRBD2 for D (5 bases each). Deletions cut 1 base from V and 5 bases from J, with 14 bases between. CDR3 length: 15 amino acids. Germline CDR1 MGHRA, CDR2 YSYEKL. In DNA, the CDR3 is TGCGCCAGCAGCCAAGGAGTCAGGGCGGGCGAGACCCAGTACTTC. As protein: CASSQGVRAGETQYF.

The chain couples TRBV7-3 to TRBJ2-7; TRBD1 agrees at 9 bases. Per the germline V gene, CDR1 is SGHTA and CDR2 is FQGTGA. Germline trimming cut 5 bases from V and 3 bases from J; bases unmatched to any gene: 8. The CDR3 runs to 15 residues. CDR3 nucleotides: TGTGCCAGCAGCCCAAGCGGGACAGGGAACTACGAGCAGTACTTC. This codes for CASSPSGTGNYEQYF. Full variable domain (rest looked up from reference TRBV7-3 and TRBJ2-7): GAGVSQTPSNKVTEKGKYVELRCDPISGHTALYWYRQSLGQGPEFLIYFQGTGAADDSGLPNDRFFAVRPEGSVSTLKIQRTERGDSAVYLCASSPSGTGNYEQYFGPGTRLTVT.

V and J are TRBV19 and TRBJ2-1; 7 nucleotides match TRBD2. The germline gives CDR1 LNHDA, CDR2 SQIVND (reference sequence). This CDR3 is built from 16 residues. The V and J ends lost 1 base and 9 bases, in that order; junction bases with no gene match: 12. The CDR3 DNA reads TGTGCCAGTAGTATAGGAGCTAGCGGCTTGAAGGGTGAGCAGTTCTTC. Protein product: CASSIGASGLKGEQFF.

V gene TRBV19 combines with J gene TRBJ1-1; TRBD1 aligns across 7 bases. The CDR3 extends over 15 amino acids. Trimming took 5 bases from V and 2 from J; bases not matched to a gene: 8. Germline assignment: CDR1 LNHDA and CDR2 SQIVND (reference sequence). CDR3 DNA sequence: TGTGCCAGTAGTTCCTCCGGGACAGTAAACACTGAAGCTTTCTTT. Encoded protein: CASSSSGTVNTEAFF.

The chain recombines TRBV4-2 with TRBJ2-2; D gene ambiguous. V was pared by 0 bases and J by 4 bases, with 18 bases between. The CDR3 is made up of 18 amino acids. The V gene's germline CDR1 is LGHNA and CDR2 YNFKEQ. The CDR3, as DNA: TGTGCCAGCAGCCAAGATCGAGTATACGGCACTTTCACCGGGGAGCTGTTTTTT. Amino acid sequence: CASSQDRVYGTFTGELFF.